The 7 T cell receptor beta chains reported below all come from one sample, sequenced in a study of cytomegalovirus exposure and HLA in healthy donors. Profiling relied on immunoSEQ multiplex PCR, and the TCRdb table lists in-frame clones only, not all of them. The sample records tens of thousands of clones, about 90% being singletons. The sample was PBMCs. The source of these receptors is a man aged 18 to 30 in good health and CMV-seronegative.

The rearrangement links TRBV20-1 to TRBJ1-5; no firm D call. Deletions cut 4 bases from V and 9 bases from J, with 10 bases between. Germline-derived CDR1 and CDR2 are DFQATT and SNEGSKA (reference sequence). The CDR3 runs to 11 residues. CDR3 region: CSATRSGPQHF. The CDR3 region has the DNA TGCAGTGCTACCCGGTCAGGGCCCCAGCATTTT.

V gene TRBV18 combines with J gene TRBJ2-1; 7 nucleotides agree with TRBD1. J was trimmed by 4 bases and V by 3 bases; bases with no gene match: 0. The CDR3 covers 13 residues. Germline V gene sequence: CDR1 KGHSH, CDR2 LQKENI. CDR3 loop: CASSPRGYNEQFF. In nucleotides, the CDR3 is TGTGCCAGCTCACCCAGGGGGTACAATGAGCAGTTCTTC.

This chain joins TRBV28 and TRBJ1-2; D gene unclear. CDR1 MDHEN and CDR2 SYDVKM come from the germline V gene. V was clipped by 6 bases and J by 4 bases, with 9 bases between them. The CDR3 contains 12 residues. CDR3 DNA: TGTGCCAGCAGCCGGGATATCTATGGCTACACCTTC. This codes for CASSRDIYGYTF.

This clone was recorded once. This chain uses TRBV12-5 with TRBJ1-2, with TRBD1 as a possible D gene (6 bases). V lost 2 bases to trimming and J lost 4 bases, with 17 bases between them. From germline, CDR1 is LGHNT and CDR2 FRNRAP. The CDR3 spans 16 residues. This chain's CDR3 is CASGLSNRVLGYGYTF. The CDR3 region has the DNA TGTGCTAGTGGTTTGTCGAACAGGGTTTTGGGCTATGGCTACACCTTC.

This sequence joins TRBV7-6 and TRBJ2-7, with 11 bases aligning to TRBD2. J lost 7 bases, V lost 2 bases, and 7 bases had no gene match. CDR3 size: 15 residues. The germline gives CDR1 SGHVS, CDR2 FNYEAQ. CDR3 loop: CASSLSGTSGGEQYF. CDR3 sequence (DNA): TGTGCCAGCAGCTTATCTGGGACTAGCGGAGGAGAGCAGTACTTC.

The chain couples TRBV6-1 to TRBJ1-2; D gene ambiguous. Germline values: CDR1 MNHNS, CDR2 SASEGT. The CDR3 is 14 amino acids. Deletions cut 6 bases from V and 6 bases from J, with 17 bases between. CDR3 sequence (DNA): TGTGCCAGCAGCGATCACCGTCCGGCGGATGGCTACACCTTC. Amino acids: CASSDHRPADGYTF.

This rearrangement joins TRBV4-3 to TRBJ1-1; D gene unclear. The CDR3 extends over 15 amino acids. V shed 0 bases and J shed 0 bases, with 8 bases lying between them. Germline lookup yields CDR1 LGHNA and CDR2 YSLEER. In DNA form, the CDR3 reads TGCGCCAGCAGCCAAGATGGCAGGATGAACACTGAAGCTTTCTTT. It is translated as CASSQDGRMNTEAFF.